The 18 T cell receptor beta chains below all came from one sample that was sequenced in a study of blood T cell repertoires in COVID-19. Sequencing used immunoSEQ multiplex PCR; TCRdb keeps in-frame clones, though not all of them. The data show approximately 150,000 clones, around 83% seen once. The sequenced sample consisted of peripheral blood. These receptors all stem from a human donor with acute or convalescent COVID-19. The donor label of this sample is uncertain.

The chain recombines TRBV29-1 with TRBJ1-2; D is undetermined. Germline CDR1 and CDR2: SQVTM and ANQGSEA. The CDR3 is 12 amino acids. Trimming took off 4 bases at V and 4 bases at J, with 10 bases between the two ends. The CDR3, as DNA: TGCAGCGTTGGATCAGTTGCCTATGGCTACACCTTC. This encodes CSVGSVAYGYTF. The full variable domain, completed using reference TRBV29-1 and TRBJ1-2, is SAVISQKPSRDICQRGTSLTIQCQVDSQVTMMFWYRQQPGQSLTLIATANQGSEATYESGFVIDKFPISRPNLTFSTLTVSNMSPEDSSIYLCSVGSVAYGYTFGSGTRLTVV.

This chain connects TRBV7-3 to TRBJ2-3; the D gene is possibly TRBD2 (6 bases). The V end was cut by 1 base, the J end by 1 base, with 9 bases between. This CDR3 is 15 amino acids long. From germline, CDR1 is SGHTA and CDR2 FQGTGA. The CDR3 here is CASSLNPSGTDTQYF. The CDR3 coding sequence is TGTGCCAGCAGCTTAAATCCTAGCGGCACAGATACGCAGTATTTT.

The genes are TRBV15 and TRBJ1-2, with 7 nucleotides matching TRBD1. Per germline, CDR1 LNHNV and CDR2 YYDKDF (reference sequence). V trimming: 1 base; J trimming: 1 base; junction bases outside the gene matches: 6. The CDR3 covers 16 residues. The CDR3 region is CATSRGGQAVNYGYTF. The CDR3, as DNA: TGTGCCACCAGCAGAGGCGGACAGGCGGTTAACTATGGCTACACCTTC.

The table lists this clone with a count of one. The V gene is TRBV14, the J gene TRBJ2-2, with 10 nucleotides matching TRBD1. The germline V gene has CDR1 SGHDN and CDR2 FVKESK. The V segment lost 4 bases and the J segment 4 bases; nucleotides outside the gene matches: 9. The CDR3 has 17 residues. The CDR3 DNA reads TGTGCCAGCAGCCTCTTGGGACAGGGGCGCGGCACCGGGGAGCTGTTTTTT. Residues: CASSLLGQGRGTGELFF.

The chain is built from TRBV5-6 and TRBJ2-3; TRBD1 aligns across 9 bases. Trimming took 4 bases from V and 5 from J; bases not matched to a gene: 8. The CDR3 is 15 residues long. Germline-derived CDR1 and CDR2 are SGHDT and YYEEEE. The CDR3 here is CASSTGTGLGDTQYF. The CDR3, as DNA: TGTGCCAGCAGCACCGGGACAGGGTTAGGAGATACGCAGTATTTT.

The CDR3 DNA sequence: TGTGCCAGCAGTTCAAGCGGTGTTGAGCAGTTCTTC. This sequence encodes CASSSSGVEQFF. This chain joins TRBV6-5 and TRBJ2-1; TRBD2 might be the D (5 bases). The CDR3 spans 12 residues. Germline loops: CDR1 MNHEY, CDR2 SVGAGI. V was trimmed by 4 bases and J by 9 bases, leaving 10 bases between them.

This sequence joins TRBV6-6 and TRBJ1-1; tentative D call: TRBD1 (6 bases). The germline CDR1 and CDR2 sequences are MNHNY and SVGAGI (reference sequence). Trimming cost V 2 bases and J 4 bases, with 11 bases left between them. The CDR3 has 14 residues. CDR3 sequence reads: CASSYDGGATEAFF. The CDR3 DNA is TGTGCCAGCAGTTACGATGGGGGGGCCACTGAAGCTTTCTTT.

The CDR3 region is CASSLSQNTEAFF. CDR3 DNA: TGTGCCAGCAGCTTATCCCAGAACACTGAAGCTTTCTTT. V usage is TRBV7-2 and J usage is TRBJ1-1; D is ambiguous. Trimming stripped 2 bases from V and 1 base from J, with 5 bases between. CDR3 length equals 13 residues. Germline-derived CDR1 and CDR2 are SGHTA and FQGNSA.

The J gene is TRBJ1-6, the V gene TRBV11-2; D gene unclear. V was cut by 5 bases and J by 8 bases, with 13 bases left in between. The CDR3 is 14 residues long. The germline gives CDR1 SGHAT, CDR2 FQNNGV. CDR3 coding DNA: TGTGCCAGCAGCAACAGCCGACCGGATTCACCCCTCCACTTT. Amino acid sequence: CASSNSRPDSPLHF.

DNA for the CDR3: TGCGCCAGCAGCCAAGAAGGGGGCTACGAGCAGTACTTC. Residues: CASSQEGGYEQYF. This sequence joins TRBV4-3 and TRBJ2-7; possible D gene TRBD1, 6 bases. The germline V and J ends were trimmed by 0 bases and 3 bases, with 6 bases remaining between them. CDR1 LGHNA and CDR2 YSLEER come from the germline V gene. CDR3 length equals 13 residues.

This chain joins TRBV6-6 and TRBJ2-7; the match to TRBD2 covers 7 bases. The germline CDR1 and CDR2 sequences are MNHNY and SVGAGI (reference sequence). J was trimmed by 4 bases and V by 5 bases; bases with no gene match: 14. The CDR3 contains 16 residues. The CDR3, as DNA: TGTGCCAGCAGTGCCCTGGGAGGGCCGTCCGGGTACGAGCAGTACGTC. Translation: CASSALGGPSGYEQYV.

This chain uses TRBV6-5 with TRBJ2-7, with 8 bases lining up with TRBD1. V shed 2 bases, J shed 7 bases, and the junction held 7 bases outside the gene matches. The germline CDR1 and CDR2 sequences are MNHEY and SVGAGI. The CDR3 is 14 amino acids. CDR3 DNA: TGTGCCAGCAGTTACGACAGGGGCTCTAAGGAGCAGTACTTC. Residues: CASSYDRGSKEQYF.

This sequence joins TRBV6-5 and TRBJ1-1; 8 bases are shared with TRBD1. V was pared by 7 bases and J by 6 bases, with 13 bases of the junction left unmatched. CDR3 size: 15 residues. Germline V CDR1 and CDR2: MNHEY, SVGAGI. The DNA for the CDR3 is TGTGCCAGCACCAACCGGGACAGGAGCTTGGCTGAAGCTTTCTTT. Protein sequence: CASTNRDRSLAEAFF.

V is TRBV12-5 and J is TRBJ1-5, with TRBD1 matching over 10 bases. The V gene's germline CDR1 is LGHNT and CDR2 FRNRAP. Unmatched junction bases numbered 6, after V lost 6 bases and J lost 4 bases. The CDR3 extends over 15 amino acids. The CDR3 loop is CASGSGQGKNQPQHF. The CDR3 nucleotides read TGTGCTAGTGGCTCGGGACAGGGGAAGAATCAGCCCCAGCATTTT.

The genes are TRBV3-1 (or the pseudogene TRBV3-2) and TRBJ2-2; 7 nucleotides agree with TRBD2. The CDR3 has 17 residues. Germline CDR1 is LGHDT and CDR2 is YNNKEL (reference sequence). Trimming took 4 bases from V and 7 from J; bases not matched to a gene: 15. The CDR3 DNA reads TGTGCCAGCAGCCCTTTGCGAGCGGGACTTGATGGCGGGGAGCTGTTTTTT. It codes for CASSPLRAGLDGGELFF.

This clone was seen once. The CDR3: CASSGSGGAWVNEQFF. The CDR3 region has the DNA TGTGCCAGCAGTGGTAGCGGGGGGGCCTGGGTTAATGAGCAGTTCTTC. This chain joins TRBV28 and TRBJ2-1, with 11 bases lining up with TRBD2. V dropped 5 bases and J dropped 7; count of bases not matched to a gene: 10. This CDR3 is built from 16 residues. CDR1 and CDR2 from the germline V gene are MDHEN and SYDVKM.

This rearrangement joins TRBV9 to TRBJ2-7; 7 bases map to TRBD1. Germline CDR1 is SGDLS and CDR2 is YYNGEE. This CDR3 contains 17 residues. With 5 bases clipped from V and 2 bases from J, the junction kept 16 bases outside the gene matches. The CDR3 DNA follows: TGTGCCAGCAGTGACGGTGGGGGACAGAAAAATACCTACGAGCAGTACTTC. Translated, it gives CASSDGGGQKNTYEQYF.

This sequence joins TRBV6-5 and TRBJ1-5; no definite D call. This CDR3 region has 12 residues. Germline-derived CDR1 and CDR2 are MNHEY and SVGAGI. V lost 6 bases and J lost 6, with 9 bases in between. The CDR3 is CASRGGLQPQHF. The CDR3 DNA is TGTGCCAGCAGGGGAGGACTTCAGCCCCAGCATTTT.